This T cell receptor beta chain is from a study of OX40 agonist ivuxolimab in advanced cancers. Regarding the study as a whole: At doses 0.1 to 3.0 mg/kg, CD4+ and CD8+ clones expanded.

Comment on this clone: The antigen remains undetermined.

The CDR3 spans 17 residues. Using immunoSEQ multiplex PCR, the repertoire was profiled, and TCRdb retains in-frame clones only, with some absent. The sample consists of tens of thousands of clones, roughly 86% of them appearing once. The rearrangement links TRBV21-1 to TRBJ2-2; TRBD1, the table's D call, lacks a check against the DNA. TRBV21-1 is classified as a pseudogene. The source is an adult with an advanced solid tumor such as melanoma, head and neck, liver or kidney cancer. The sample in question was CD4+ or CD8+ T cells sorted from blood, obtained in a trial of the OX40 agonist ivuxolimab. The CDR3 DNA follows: TGTGCCAGCAGCAAAGTGGGGACAGGGGAGAACACCGGGGAGCTGTTTTTT. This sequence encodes CASSKVGTGENTGELFF.